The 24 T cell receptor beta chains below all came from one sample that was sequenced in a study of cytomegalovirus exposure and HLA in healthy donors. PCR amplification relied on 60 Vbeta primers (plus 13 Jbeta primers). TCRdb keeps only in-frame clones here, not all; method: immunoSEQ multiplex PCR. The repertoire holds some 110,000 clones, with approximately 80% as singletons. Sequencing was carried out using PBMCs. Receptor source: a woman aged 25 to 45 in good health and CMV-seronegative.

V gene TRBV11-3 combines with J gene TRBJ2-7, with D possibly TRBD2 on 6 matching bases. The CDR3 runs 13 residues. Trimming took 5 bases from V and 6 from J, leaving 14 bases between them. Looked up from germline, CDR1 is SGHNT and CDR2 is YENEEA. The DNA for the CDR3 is TGTGCCAGCAGCCCCGAGACTAGAGGCGAGCAGTACTTC. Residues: CASSPETRGEQYF.

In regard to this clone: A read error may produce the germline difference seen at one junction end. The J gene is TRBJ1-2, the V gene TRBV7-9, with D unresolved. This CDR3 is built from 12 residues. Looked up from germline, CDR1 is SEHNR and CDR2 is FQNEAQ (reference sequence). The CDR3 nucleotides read TGTTCCAGCAGCTTACTAAGCTCCGGCTACACCTTC. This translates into CSSSLLSSGYTF.

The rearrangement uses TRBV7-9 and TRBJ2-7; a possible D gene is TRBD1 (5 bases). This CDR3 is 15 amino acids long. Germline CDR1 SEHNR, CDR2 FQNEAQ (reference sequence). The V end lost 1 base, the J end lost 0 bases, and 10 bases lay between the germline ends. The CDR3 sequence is CASSLDRLRSYEQYF. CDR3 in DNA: TGTGCCAGCAGCTTAGACAGGTTGCGCTCCTACGAGCAGTACTTC.

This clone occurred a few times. In nucleotides, the CDR3 is TGTGCCAGCAGCTTGGGAGGGGGCAACACCGGGGAGCTGTTTTTT. Protein: CASSLGGGNTGELFF. The rearrangement joins TRBV5-4 to TRBJ2-2, with 7 bases aligning to TRBD1. V lost 0 bases, J lost 2 bases, and 1 base stayed unmatched. This CDR3 has 15 amino acids. CDR1 and CDR2 (germline): SGHNT, YYREEE (reference sequence).

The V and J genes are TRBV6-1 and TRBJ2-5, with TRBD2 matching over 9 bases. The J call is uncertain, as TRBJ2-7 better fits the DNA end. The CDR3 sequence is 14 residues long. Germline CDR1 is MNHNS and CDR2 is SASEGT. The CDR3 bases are TGTGCCAGCAGGACGACTAGCGGAACCTACGAGCAGTACTTC. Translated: CASRTTSGTYEQYF.

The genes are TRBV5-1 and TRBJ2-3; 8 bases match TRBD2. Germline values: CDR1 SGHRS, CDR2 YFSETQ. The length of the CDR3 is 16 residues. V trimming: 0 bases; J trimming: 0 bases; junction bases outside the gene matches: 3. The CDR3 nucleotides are TGCGCCAGCAGCTTGGAGGCTAGCGGGAGCACAGATACGCAGTATTTT. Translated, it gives CASSLEASGSTDTQYF. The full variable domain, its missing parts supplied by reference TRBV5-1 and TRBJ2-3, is KAGVTQTPRYLIKTRGQQVTLSCSPISGHRSVSWYQQTPGQGLQFLFEYFSETQRNKGNFPGRFSGRQFSNSRSEMNVSTLELGDSALYLCASSLEASGSTDTQYFGPGTRLTVL.

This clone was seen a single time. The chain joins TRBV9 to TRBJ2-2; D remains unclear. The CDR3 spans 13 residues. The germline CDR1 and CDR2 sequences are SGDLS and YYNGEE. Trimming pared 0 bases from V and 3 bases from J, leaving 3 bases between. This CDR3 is CASSVADTGELFF. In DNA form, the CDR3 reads TGTGCCAGCAGCGTAGCTGACACCGGGGAGCTGTTTTTT.

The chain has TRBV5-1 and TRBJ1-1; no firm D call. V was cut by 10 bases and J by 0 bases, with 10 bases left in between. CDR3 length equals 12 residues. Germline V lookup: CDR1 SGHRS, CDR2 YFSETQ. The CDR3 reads CASVGLNTEAFF. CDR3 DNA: TGCGCCTCCGTCGGGTTGAACACTGAAGCTTTCTTT.

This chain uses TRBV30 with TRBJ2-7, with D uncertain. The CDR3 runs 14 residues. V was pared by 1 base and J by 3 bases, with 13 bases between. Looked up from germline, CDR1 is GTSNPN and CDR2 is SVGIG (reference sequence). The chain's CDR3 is CAWSGAARHYEQYF. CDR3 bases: TGTGCCTGGAGTGGGGCTGCGCGACACTACGAGCAGTACTTC.

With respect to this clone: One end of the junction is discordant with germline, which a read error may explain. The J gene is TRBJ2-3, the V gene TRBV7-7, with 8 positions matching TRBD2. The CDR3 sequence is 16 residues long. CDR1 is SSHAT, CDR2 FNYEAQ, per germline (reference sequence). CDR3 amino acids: CASSLGLAGNTDTQYF. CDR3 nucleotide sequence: TGTGCTAGCAGCTTAGGATTAGCGGGGAACACAGATACGCAGTATTTT.

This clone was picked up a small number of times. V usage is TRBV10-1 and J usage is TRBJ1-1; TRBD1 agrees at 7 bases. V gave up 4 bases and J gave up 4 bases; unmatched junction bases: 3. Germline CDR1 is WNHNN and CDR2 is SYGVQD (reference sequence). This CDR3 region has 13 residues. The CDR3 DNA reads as TGCGCCAGCAGTGTATACAGGGGCACTGAAGCTTTCTTT. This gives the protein CASSVYRGTEAFF.

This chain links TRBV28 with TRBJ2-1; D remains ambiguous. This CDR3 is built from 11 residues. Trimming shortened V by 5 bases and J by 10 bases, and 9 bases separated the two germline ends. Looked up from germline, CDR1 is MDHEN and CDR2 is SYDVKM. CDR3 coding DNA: TGTGCCAGCAGTCCCCTAAACGAGCAGTTCTTC. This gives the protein CASSPLNEQFF. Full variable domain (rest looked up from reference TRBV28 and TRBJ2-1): DVKVTQSSRYLVKRTGEKVFLECVQDMDHENMFWYRQDPGLGLRLIYFSYDVKMKEKGDIPEGYSVSREKKERFSLILESASTNQTSMYLCASSPLNEQFFGPGTRLTVL.

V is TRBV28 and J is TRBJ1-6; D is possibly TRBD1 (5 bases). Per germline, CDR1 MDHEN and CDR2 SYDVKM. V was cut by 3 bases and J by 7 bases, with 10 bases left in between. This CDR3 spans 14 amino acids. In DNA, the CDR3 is TGTGCCAGCAGTTTGGGGCAACCAAATTCACCCCTCCACTTT. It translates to CASSLGQPNSPLHF.

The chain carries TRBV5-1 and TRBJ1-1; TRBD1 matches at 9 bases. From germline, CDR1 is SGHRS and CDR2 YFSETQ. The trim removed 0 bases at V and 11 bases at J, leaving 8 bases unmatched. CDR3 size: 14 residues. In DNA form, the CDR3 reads TGCGCCAGCAGCTTGGGGGACAGGGAGTGTTTGGCTTTCTTT. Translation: CASSLGDRECLAFF.

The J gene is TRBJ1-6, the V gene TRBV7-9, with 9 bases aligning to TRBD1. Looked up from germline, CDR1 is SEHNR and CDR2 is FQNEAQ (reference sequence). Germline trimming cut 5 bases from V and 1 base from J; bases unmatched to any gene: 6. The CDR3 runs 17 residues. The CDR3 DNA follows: TGTGCCAGCAGCCCAGACAGGGGGAGGTCCTATAATTCACCCCTCCACTTT. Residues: CASSPDRGRSYNSPLHF.

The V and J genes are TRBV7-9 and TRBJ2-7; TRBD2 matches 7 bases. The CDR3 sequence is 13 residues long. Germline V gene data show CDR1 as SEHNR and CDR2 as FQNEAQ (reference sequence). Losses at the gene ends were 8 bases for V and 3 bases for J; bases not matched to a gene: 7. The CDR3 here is CASGGAGFYEQYF. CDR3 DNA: TGTGCCAGCGGGGGAGCGGGGTTCTACGAGCAGTACTTC.

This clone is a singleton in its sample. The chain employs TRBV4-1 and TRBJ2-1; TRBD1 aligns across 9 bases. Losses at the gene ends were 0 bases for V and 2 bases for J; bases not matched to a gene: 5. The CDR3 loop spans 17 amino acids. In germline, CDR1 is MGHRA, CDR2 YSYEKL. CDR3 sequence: CASSQDPGTGPYNEQFF. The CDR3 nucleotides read TGCGCCAGCAGCCAAGACCCCGGGACAGGGCCCTACAATGAGCAGTTCTTC.

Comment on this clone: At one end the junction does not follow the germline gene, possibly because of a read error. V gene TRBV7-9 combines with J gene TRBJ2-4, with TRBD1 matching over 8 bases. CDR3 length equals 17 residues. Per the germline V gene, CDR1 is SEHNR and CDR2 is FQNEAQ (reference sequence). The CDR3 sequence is CSSSRTGSGYDKNIQYF. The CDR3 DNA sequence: TGTTCCAGCAGCCGGACAGGGTCTGGTTACGACAAAAACATTCAGTACTTC.

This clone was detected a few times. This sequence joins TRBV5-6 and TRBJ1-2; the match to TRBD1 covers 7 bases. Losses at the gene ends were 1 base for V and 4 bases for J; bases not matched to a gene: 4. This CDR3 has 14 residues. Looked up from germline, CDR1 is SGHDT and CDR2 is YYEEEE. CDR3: CASSLTGTAYGYTF. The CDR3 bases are TGTGCCAGCAGCTTGACCGGGACAGCCTATGGCTACACCTTC.

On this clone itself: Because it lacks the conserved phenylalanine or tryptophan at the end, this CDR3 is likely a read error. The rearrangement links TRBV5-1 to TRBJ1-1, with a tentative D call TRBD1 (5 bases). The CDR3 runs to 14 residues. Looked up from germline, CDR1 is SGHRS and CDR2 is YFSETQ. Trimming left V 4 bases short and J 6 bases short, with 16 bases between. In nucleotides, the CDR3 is TGCGCCAGCAGCCCCGTCCGACAGCAAGCTGAAGCTTTCCTT. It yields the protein CASSPVRQQAEAFL.

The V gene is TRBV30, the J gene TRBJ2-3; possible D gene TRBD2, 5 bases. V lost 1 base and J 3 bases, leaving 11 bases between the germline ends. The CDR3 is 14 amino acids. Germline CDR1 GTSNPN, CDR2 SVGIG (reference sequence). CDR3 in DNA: TGTGCCTGGAGTGCGGGGTCCGGGACAGATACGCAGTATTTT. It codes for CAWSAGSGTDTQYF.

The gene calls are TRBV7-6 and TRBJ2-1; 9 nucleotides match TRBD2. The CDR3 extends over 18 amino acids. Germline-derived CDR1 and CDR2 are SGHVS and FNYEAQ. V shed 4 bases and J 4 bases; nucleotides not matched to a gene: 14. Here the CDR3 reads CASSSTSDSSGTYNEQFF. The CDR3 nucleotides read TGTGCCAGCAGCTCCACCTCGGACTCTAGCGGGACTTACAATGAGCAGTTCTTC.

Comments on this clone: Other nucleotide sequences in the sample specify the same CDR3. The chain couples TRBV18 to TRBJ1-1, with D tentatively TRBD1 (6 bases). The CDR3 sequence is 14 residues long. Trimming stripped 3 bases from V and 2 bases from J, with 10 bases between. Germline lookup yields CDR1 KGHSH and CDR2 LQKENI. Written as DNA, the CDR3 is TGTGCCAGCTCACCCCGGACAGAAAACACTGAAGCTTTCTTT. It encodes CASSPRTENTEAFF.

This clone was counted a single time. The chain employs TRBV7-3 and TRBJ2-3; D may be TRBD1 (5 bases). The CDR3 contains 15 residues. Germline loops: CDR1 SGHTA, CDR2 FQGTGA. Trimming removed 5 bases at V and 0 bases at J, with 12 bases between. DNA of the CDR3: TGTGCCAGCAGCCGACAGTCCGCTAGCACAGATACGCAGTATTTT. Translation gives CASSRQSASTDTQYF.